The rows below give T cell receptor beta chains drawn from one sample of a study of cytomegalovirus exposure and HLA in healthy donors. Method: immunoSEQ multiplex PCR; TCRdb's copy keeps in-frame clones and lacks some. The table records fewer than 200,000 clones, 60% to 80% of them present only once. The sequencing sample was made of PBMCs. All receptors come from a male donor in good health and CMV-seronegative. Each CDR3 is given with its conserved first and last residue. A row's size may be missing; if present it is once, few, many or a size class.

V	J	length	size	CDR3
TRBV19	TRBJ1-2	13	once	CATRDSTNYGYTF
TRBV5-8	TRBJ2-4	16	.	CASSAGLRPAKNIQYF
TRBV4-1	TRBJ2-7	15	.	CASSQDGQASYEQYF
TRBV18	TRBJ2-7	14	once	CASSPGTGSYEQYF
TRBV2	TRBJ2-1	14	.	CASSGDRSHNEQFF
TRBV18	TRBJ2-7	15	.	CASSPGTGRLYEQYF
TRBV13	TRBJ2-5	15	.	CASSVLGQGMVTQYF
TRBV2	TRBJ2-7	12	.	CASSGDTYEQYF
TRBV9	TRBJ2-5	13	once	CASSTRQQETQYF
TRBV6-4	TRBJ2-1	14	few	CASSGGSSYNEQFF
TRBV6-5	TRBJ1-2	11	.	CASSEALRYTF
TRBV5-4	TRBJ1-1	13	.	CAGAAARDTEAFF
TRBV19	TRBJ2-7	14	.	CASNPGLLSYEQYF
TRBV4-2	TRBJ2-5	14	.	CASSQAGSGETQYF
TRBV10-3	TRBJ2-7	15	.	CAISTSGTFSYEQYF
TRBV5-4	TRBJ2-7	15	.	CASSLVPGGTYEQYF
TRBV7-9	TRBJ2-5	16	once	CASSPPPAGISETQYF
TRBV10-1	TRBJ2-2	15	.	CASFGTGRHTGELFF
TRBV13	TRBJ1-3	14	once	CASSFQGAGNTIYF
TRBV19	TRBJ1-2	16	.	CASSTSSGQAGYGYTF
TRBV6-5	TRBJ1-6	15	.	CASRWDRGHNSPLHF
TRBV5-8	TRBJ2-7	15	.	CASSGTSGRNGEQYF
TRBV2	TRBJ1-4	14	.	CATNRQGAFEKLFF